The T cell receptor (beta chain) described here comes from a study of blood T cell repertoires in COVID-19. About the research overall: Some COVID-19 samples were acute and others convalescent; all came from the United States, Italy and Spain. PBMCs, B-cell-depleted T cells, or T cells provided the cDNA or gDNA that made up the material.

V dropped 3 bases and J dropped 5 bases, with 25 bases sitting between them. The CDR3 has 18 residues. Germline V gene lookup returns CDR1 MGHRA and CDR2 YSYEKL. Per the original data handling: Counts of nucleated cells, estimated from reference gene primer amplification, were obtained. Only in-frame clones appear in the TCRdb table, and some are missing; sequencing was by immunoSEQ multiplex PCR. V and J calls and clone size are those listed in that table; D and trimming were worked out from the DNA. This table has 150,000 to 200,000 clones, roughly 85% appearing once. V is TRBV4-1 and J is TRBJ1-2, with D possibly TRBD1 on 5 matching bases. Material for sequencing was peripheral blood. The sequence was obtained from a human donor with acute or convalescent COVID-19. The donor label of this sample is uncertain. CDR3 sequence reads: CASSHQDLVGGGLYGYTF. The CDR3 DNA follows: TGCGCCAGCAGCCATCAAGATCTAGTCGGGGGTGGGCTATATGGCTACACCTTC.